A selection of T cell receptor beta chains follows, all from one sample in a study of T-cell reconstitution after alpha-beta-depleted transplantation in children. TCRdb recomputed calls from the PCR reads with MiXCR, one row per CDR3 protein. The sample has 200,000 to 300,000 distinct CDR3 sequences, 12% seen once. The source was PBMCs from the stem cell graft donor, collected from the stem cell graft. Receptors were obtained from a human donor who donated a stem cell graft to a child with acute lymphoblastic leukemia. CDR3s include the opening cysteine and the closing phenylalanine or tryptophan. A D gene is named only where the DNA matches it firmly. Size is stated for part of the rows, as once, few or many counts, or as a class when the clone is expanded.

d_call j_call clone_size v_call cdr3_nt cdr3_aa
TRBD2 TRBJ2-1 few TRBV28 TGTGCCAGCAGTTCCCCCGGGACTAGCGGGAGGGCCAGCGAGCAGTTCTTC CASSSPGTSGRASEQFF
TRBD2 TRBJ2-3 many TRBV12-3/TRBV12-4 TGTGCCAGCAGCGGACTAGCGGGAGGGCCGTTTACAGATACGCAGTATTTT CASSGLAGGPFTDTQYF
NA TRBJ2-5 many TRBV11-2 TGTGCCAGCAGCTTAAGGGGTCAACGGGGGGCGCAGGAGACCCAGTACTTC CASSLRGQRGAQETQYF
NA TRBJ2-3 many TRBV25-1 TGTGCCAGCAGTGAGGACAATCTACTTAGCACAGATACGCAGTATTTT CASSEDNLLSTDTQYF
TRBD2 TRBJ2-5 NA TRBV7-2 TGTGCCAGCAGCTTAGTAGCCACTAGCGGGAGTGAGACCCAGTACTTC CASSLVATSGSETQYF
NA TRBJ2-1 NA TRBV18 TGTGCCAGCTCACCAAGGTCGGTTGGGTGGTCGGACTACAATGAGCAGTTCTTC CASSPRSVGWSDYNEQFF
NA TRBJ1-3 many TRBV20-1 TGCAGTGCTAGAGGGATCCATCCTGGAAACACCATATATTTT CSARGIHPGNTIYF
NA TRBJ1-5 many TRBV5-1 TGCGCCAGCAGCTTGGCAGGGGAACAGCCCCAGCATTTT CASSLAGEQPQHF
NA TRBJ1-1 many TRBV10-3 TGTGCCATCAGTCAGGCGGGCGCTGAAGCTTTCTTT CAISQAGAEAFF
TRBD2 TRBJ2-5 many TRBV5-1 TGCGCCAGCAGGGGGGGGACGGTCCAAGAGACCCAGTACTTC CASRGGTVQETQYF
NA TRBJ2-7 many TRBV5-1 TGCGCCAGCAGCTTCGGACAGAGCCCCTACGAGCAGTACTTC CASSFGQSPYEQYF
NA TRBJ2-3 NA TRBV18 TGTGCCAGCTCACCACTCCAAACCGGGACAACTAGCACAGATACGCAGTATTTT CASSPLQTGTTSTDTQYF
NA TRBJ1-2 many TRBV20-1 TGCAGTGCTAGAAACAGGGCTAACTATGGCTACACCTTC CSARNRANYGYTF
NA TRBJ2-5 many TRBV13 TGTGCCAGCAGGTTCTCAGGGCGCCAAGAGACCCAGTACTTC CASRFSGRQETQYF
TRBD2 TRBJ2-7 many TRBV5-6 TGTGCCAGCAGCTTGTTGCGGGAGGGCCTACACGAGCAGTACTTC CASSLLREGLHEQYF
NA TRBJ2-7 many TRBV6-5 TGTGCCAGCAGTTACAGGGGCTACGAGCAGTACTTC CASSYRGYEQYF
NA TRBJ1-2 few TRBV7-3 TGTGCCAGCAGCTTAAGCCGTAAGGGAGTTGGCTACACCTTC CASSLSRKGVGYTF
NA TRBJ2-7 many TRBV4-1 TGCGCCAGCAGCCAAGGGGCAGGGTTCAACGAGCAGTACTTC CASSQGAGFNEQYF
TRBD1 TRBJ1-2 many TRBV6-2/TRBV6-3 TGTGCCAGCAGTTACCGGGACAGGGGATATGGCTACACCTTC CASSYRDRGYGYTF
NA TRBJ2-7 NA TRBV7-8 TGTGCCAGCAGCTTGGAAGGACAGGGAGGGTTCTACGAGCAGTACTTC CASSLEGQGGFYEQYF
NA TRBJ2-7 few TRBV6-1 TGTGCCAGCAGCCCTCTAATTGGGGCGGCCTACGAGCAGTACTTC CASSPLIGAAYEQYF
NA TRBJ1-1 many TRBV7-9 TGTGCCAGCAGCTTCCTATTTAAAGACAGGAGGAACACTGAAGCTTTCTTT CASSFLFKDRRNTEAFF
NA TRBJ2-2 NA TRBV29-1 TGCAGCGGGGACTTAATGGGGACCGGGGAGCTGTTTTTT CSGDLMGTGELFF
NA TRBJ1-1 many TRBV20-1 TGCAGTGCTAGAGAGAGGCTAGCTTTCTTT CSARERLAFF
NA TRBJ2-7 many TRBV20-1 TGCAGTGTCCGCAGGGGATACGACGAGCAGTACTTC CSVRRGYDEQYF
TRBD1 TRBJ1-2 many TRBV27 TGTGCCAGCAGTTTAGATTACAGGGGCTATGGCTACACCTTC CASSLDYRGYGYTF
NA TRBJ2-7 few TRBV12-3/TRBV12-4 NA CASSSSGYEQYF
NA TRBJ2-1 many TRBV5-1 TGCGCCAGCAGCTTGGACAGCTTATACAATGAGCAGTTCTTC CASSLDSLYNEQFF
NA TRBJ1-1 many TRBV20-1 TGCAGTGCTTTCAGTGCGATGAACACTGAAGCTTTCTTT CSAFSAMNTEAFF
NA TRBJ1-2 NA TRBV4-3 TGCGCCAGCAGCCCGAGGAGGCAGACACTCAACTATGGCTACACCTTC CASSPRRQTLNYGYTF
TRBD1 TRBJ1-2 many TRBV15 TGTGCCACCAGCCGTTCTAATGTACAGGGGCTAGCTAACTATGGCTACACCTTC CATSRSNVQGLANYGYTF
TRBD1 TRBJ1-5 many TRBV12-3/TRBV12-4 TGTGCCAGCAGCGAAACGTTGCAGGGGGGTACGGGCAATCAGCCCCAGCATTTT CASSETLQGGTGNQPQHF
NA TRBJ2-2 NA TRBV19 TGTGCCAGTAGTATAGACATCCCGGCGAACACCGGGGAGCTGTTTTTT CASSIDIPANTGELFF
TRBD1 TRBJ1-4 NA TRBV5-4 TGTGCCAGCAGCATCCGGGACAGGGTGTCTAATGAAAAACTGTTTTTT CASSIRDRVSNEKLFF
NA TRBJ2-7 few TRBV7-6 TGTGCCAGCAGCCTCCTGGAGGACGAGCAGTACTTC CASSLLEDEQYF